This T cell receptor (beta chain) was identified during a study of regulatory T cells in long-lasting Graves disease. Findings and limits, study-wide: It was in persistent disease that TRBV28, TRBJ1-2 and TRBJ2-5 were favored.

With iRepertoire HTBI primers and Arm-PCR of CDR3 regions, TCR beta libraries were built. TCRdb re-analysed the multiplex PCR reads in MiXCR, keeping a single row per CDR3 protein. The sample yields 400,000 to 500,000 distinct CDR3 sequences, roughly 17% seen once. Comments on this clonotype: Its antigen is not known.

Germline CDR1 SEHNR, CDR2 FQNEAQ (reference sequence). The CDR3 is 12 amino acids. The ends were cut back, 2 bases at V and 5 bases at J, with 6 bases in the middle. Time point described: newly diagnosed GD, antithyroid drugs for less than 3 months. PBMCs were the source of the RNA used for TCR sequencing. In addition, the sample was reused for a study of T cells in Graves' hyperthyroidism and ophthalmopathy.

The sequenced sample was peripheral blood mononuclear cells (PBMCs), obtained at new diagnosis, from a patient treated with antithyroid drugs. This clonotype was sampled from a woman between 18 and 29 years old with Graves disease. The V gene is TRBV7-9, the J gene TRBJ2-5; D is unclear. CDR3 nucleotide sequence: TGTGCCAGCAGCTTAATCTCCGAGACCCAGTACTTC. It specifies CASSLISETQYF.